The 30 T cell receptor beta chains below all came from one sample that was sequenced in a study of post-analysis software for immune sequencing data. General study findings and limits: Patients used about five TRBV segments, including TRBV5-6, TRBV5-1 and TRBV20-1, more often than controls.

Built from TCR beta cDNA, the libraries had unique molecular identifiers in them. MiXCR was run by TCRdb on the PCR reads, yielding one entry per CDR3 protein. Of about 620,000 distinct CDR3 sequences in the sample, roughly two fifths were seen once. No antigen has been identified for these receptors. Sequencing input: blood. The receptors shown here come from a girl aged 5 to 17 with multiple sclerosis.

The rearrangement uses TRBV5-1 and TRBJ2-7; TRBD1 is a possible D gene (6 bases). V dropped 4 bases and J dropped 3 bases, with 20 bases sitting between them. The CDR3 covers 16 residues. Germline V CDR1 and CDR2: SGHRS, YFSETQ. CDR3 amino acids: CASSVGFGTQNYEQYF. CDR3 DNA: TGCGCCAGCAGCGTCGGTTTCGGGACACAGAACTACGAGCAGTACTTC.

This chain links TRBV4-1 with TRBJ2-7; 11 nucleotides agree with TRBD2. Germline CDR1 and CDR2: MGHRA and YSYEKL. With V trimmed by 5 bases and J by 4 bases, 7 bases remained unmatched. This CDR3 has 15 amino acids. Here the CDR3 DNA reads TGCGCCAGCAGCTCCCCGGCTAGCGGGAGGTACGAGCAGTACTTC. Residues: CASSSPASGRYEQYF.

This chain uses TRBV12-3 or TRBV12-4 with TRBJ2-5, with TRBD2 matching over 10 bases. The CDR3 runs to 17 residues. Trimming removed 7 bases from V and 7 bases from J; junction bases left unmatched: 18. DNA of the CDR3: TGTGCCAGCAATAAACCGGGACTAGCGTGGATGGTCGGGACCCAGTACTTC. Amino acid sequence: CASNKPGLAWMVGTQYF.

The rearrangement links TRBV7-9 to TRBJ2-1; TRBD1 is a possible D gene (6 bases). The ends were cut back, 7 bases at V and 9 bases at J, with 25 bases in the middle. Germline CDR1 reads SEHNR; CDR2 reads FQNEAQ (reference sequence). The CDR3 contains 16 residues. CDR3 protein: CASTQSRAGVEGEQFF. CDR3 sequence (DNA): TGTGCCAGCACCCAATCTAGGGCAGGGGTCGAAGGTGAGCAGTTCTTC.

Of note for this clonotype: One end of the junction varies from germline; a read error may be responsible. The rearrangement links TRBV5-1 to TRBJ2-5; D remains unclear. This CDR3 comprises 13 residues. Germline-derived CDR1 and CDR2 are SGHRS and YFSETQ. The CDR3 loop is CVSSLGEMGIQYF. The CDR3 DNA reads TGCGTCAGCAGCTTAGGCGAAATGGGGATCCAGTACTTC.

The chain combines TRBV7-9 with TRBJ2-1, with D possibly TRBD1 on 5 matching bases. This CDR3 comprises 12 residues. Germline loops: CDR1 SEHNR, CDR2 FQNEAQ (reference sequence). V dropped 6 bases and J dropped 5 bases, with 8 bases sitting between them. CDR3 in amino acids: CASRGRDNEQFF. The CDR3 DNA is TGTGCCAGCAGGGGGCGAGACAATGAGCAGTTCTTC.

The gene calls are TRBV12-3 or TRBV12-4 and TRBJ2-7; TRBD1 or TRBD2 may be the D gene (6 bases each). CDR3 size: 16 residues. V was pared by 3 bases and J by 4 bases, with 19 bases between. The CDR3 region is CASSLSGAGNPYEQYF. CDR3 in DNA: TGTGCCAGCAGTTTGTCGGGGGCCGGGAATCCTTACGAGCAGTACTTC.

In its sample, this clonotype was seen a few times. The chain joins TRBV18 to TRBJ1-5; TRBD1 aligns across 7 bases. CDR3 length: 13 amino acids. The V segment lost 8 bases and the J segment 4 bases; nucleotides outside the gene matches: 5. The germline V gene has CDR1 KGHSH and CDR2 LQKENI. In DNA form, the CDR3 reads TGTGCCAGCAGTCCGGACAGGAATCAGCCCCAGCATTTT. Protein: CASSPDRNQPQHF. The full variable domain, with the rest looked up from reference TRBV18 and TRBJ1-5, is NAGVMQNPRHLVRRRGQEARLRCSPMKGHSHVYWYRQLPEEGLKFMVYLQKENIIDESGMPKERFSAEFPKEGPSILRIQQVVRGDSAAYFCASSPDRNQPQHFGDGTRLSIL.

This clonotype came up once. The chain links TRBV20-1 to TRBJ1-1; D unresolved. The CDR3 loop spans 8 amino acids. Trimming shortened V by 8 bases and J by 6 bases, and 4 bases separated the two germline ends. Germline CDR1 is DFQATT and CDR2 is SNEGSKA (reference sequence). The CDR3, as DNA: TGCAGTATCCCTGAAGCTTTCTTT. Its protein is CSIPEAFF.

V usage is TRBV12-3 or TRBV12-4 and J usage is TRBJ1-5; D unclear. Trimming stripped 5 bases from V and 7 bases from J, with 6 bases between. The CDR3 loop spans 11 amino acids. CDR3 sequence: CASSVYQPQHF. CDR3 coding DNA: TGTGCCAGCAGTGTTTACCAGCCCCAGCATTTT.

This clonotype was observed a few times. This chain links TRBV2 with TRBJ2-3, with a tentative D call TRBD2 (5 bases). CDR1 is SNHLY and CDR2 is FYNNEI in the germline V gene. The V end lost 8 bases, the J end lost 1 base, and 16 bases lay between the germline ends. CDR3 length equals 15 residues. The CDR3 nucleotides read TGTGCCAGCCCTGAGGGCGAGGTGGGCACAGATACGCAGTATTTT. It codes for CASPEGEVGTDTQYF.

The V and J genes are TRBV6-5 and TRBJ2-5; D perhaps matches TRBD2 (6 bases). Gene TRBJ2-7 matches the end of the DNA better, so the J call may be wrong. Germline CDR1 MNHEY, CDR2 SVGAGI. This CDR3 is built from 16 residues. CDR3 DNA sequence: TGTGCCAGCAGTTACCCAGGAGGGAAGGGGTCCCACGAGCAGTACTTC. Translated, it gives CASSYPGGKGSHEQYF.

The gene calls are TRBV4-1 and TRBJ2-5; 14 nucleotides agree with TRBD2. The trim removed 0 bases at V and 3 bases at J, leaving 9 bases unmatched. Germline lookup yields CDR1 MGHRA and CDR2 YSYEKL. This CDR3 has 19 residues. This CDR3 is CASSQEPGTSGGLKETQYF. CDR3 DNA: TGCGCCAGCAGCCAAGAGCCCGGGACTAGCGGGGGCCTCAAAGAGACCCAGTACTTC.

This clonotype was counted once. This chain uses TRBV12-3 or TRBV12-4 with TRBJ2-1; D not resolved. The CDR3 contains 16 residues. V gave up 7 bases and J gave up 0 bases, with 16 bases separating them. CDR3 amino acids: CASTPYRGSSYNEQFF. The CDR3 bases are TGTGCCAGCACTCCCTATCGCGGAAGCTCCTACAATGAGCAGTTCTTC.

DNA of the CDR3: TGTGCCATCAGTGAGGAGGGGCAGGGGGCATGGGAGCAGTTCTTC. Protein sequence: CAISEEGQGAWEQFF. The gene calls are TRBV10-3 and TRBJ2-1; 8 bases align to TRBD1. This CDR3 comprises 15 residues. Unmatched junction bases numbered 10, after V lost 2 bases and J lost 10 bases. Germline CDR1 is ENHRY and CDR2 is SYGVKD.

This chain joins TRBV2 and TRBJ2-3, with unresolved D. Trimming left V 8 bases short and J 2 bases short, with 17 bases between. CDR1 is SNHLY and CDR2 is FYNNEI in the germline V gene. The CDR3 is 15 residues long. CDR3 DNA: TGTGCCAGCCGGGTAGCCTACCACCCCACAGATACGCAGTATTTT. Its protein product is CASRVAYHPTDTQYF.

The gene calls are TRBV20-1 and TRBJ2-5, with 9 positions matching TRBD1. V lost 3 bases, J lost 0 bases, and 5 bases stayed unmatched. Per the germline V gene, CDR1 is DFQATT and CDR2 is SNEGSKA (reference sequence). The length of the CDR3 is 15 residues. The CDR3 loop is CSASRDRVYQETQYF. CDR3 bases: TGCAGTGCTAGCCGGGACAGGGTGTACCAAGAGACCCAGTACTTC.

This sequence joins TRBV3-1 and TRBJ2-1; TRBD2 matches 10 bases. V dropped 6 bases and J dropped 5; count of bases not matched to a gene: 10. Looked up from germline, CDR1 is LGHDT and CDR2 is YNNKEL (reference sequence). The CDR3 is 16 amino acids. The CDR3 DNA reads TGTGCCAGCAGTCAGTACCTACTAGCGGGGAACAATGAGCAGTTCTTC. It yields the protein CASSQYLLAGNNEQFF.

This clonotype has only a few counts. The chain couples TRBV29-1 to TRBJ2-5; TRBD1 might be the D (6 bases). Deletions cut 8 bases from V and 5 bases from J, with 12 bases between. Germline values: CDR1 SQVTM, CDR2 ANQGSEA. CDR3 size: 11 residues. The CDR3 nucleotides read TGCAGCCTTCGCCAGGGGGAGACCCAGTACTTC. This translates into CSLRQGETQYF.

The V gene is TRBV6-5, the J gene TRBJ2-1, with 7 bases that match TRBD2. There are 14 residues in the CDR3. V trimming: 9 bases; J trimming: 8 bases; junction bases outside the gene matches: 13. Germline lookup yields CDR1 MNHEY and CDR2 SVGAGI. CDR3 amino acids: CASTNGGEVDEQFF. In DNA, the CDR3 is TGTGCCAGTACTAATGGGGGGGAGGTGGATGAGCAGTTCTTC.

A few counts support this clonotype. As DNA, the CDR3 is TGTGCCAGCGGTATTTCACAGGGGGCGGGTACAGATACGCAGTATTTT. Its protein is CASGISQGAGTDTQYF. The V gene is TRBV6-1, the J gene TRBJ2-3; 9 nucleotides agree with TRBD1. This CDR3 has 16 amino acids. The germline V gene encodes CDR1 MNHNS and CDR2 SASEGT. Unmatched junction bases numbered 12, after V lost 8 bases and J lost 3 bases.

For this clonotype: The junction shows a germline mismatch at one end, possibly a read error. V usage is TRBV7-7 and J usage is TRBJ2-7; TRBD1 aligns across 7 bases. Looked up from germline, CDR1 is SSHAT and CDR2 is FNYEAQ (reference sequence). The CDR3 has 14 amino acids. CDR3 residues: CASSPTGNTYEQYF. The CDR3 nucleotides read TGTGCTAGCAGCCCGACAGGGAACACCTACGAGCAGTACTTC.

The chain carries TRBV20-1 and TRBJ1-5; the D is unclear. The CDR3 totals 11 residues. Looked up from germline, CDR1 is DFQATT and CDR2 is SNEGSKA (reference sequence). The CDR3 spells CSYTSNQPQHF. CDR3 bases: TGCAGCTACACAAGCAATCAGCCCCAGCATTTT.

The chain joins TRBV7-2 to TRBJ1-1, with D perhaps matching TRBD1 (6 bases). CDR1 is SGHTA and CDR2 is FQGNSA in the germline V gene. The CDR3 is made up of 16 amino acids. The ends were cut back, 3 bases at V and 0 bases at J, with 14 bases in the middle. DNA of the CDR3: TGTGCCAGCAGCTTTCCCGGGACAACCATGAACACTGAAGCTTTCTTT. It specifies CASSFPGTTMNTEAFF.

CDR3 protein: CASSLGQFDTEAFF. The CDR3 DNA sequence: TGCGCCAGCAGCTTGGGTCAGTTTGACACTGAAGCTTTCTTT. J is TRBJ1-1 and V is TRBV5-1; D is uncertain. The germline V gene has CDR1 SGHRS and CDR2 YFSETQ. Trimming took 0 bases from V and 3 from J, leaving 9 bases between them. The CDR3 has 14 residues. Full variable domain (outside the CDR3, taken from reference TRBV5-1 and TRBJ1-1): KAGVTQTPRYLIKTRGQQVTLSCSPISGHRSVSWYQQTPGQGLQFLFEYFSETQRNKGNFPGRFSGRQFSNSRSEMNVSTLELGDSALYLCASSLGQFDTEAFFGQGTRLTVV.

CDR3 DNA sequence: TGTGCCAGCAGTCCCGATGGGCGGATCACAGATACGCAGTATTTT. It codes for CASSPDGRITDTQYF. The chain employs TRBV12-3 or TRBV12-4 and TRBJ2-3, with D unresolved. This CDR3 is built from 15 residues. Trimming cost V 5 bases and J 2 bases, with 14 bases left between them.

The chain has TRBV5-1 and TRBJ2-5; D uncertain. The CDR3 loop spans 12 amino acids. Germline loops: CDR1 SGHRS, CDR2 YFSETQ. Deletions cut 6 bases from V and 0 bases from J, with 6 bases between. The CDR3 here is CASNEDQETQYF. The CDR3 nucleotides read TGCGCCAGCAATGAGGACCAAGAGACCCAGTACTTC. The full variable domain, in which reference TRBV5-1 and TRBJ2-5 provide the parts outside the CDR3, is KAGVTQTPRYLIKTRGQQVTLSCSPISGHRSVSWYQQTPGQGLQFLFEYFSETQRNKGNFPGRFSGRQFSNSRSEMNVSTLELGDSALYLCASNEDQETQYFGPGTRLLVL.

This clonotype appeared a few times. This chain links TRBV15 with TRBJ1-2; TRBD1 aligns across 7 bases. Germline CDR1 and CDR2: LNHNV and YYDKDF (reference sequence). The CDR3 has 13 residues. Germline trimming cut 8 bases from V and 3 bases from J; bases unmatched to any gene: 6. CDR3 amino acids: CATGQGVDYGYTF. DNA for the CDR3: TGTGCCACCGGGCAGGGGGTAGACTATGGCTACACCTTC. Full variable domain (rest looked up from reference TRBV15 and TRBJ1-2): DAMVIQNPRYQVTQFGKPVTLSCSQTLNHNVMYWYQQKSSQAPKLLFHYYDKDFNNEADTPDNFQSRRPNTSFCFLDIRSPGLGDTAMYLCATGQGVDYGYTFGSGTRLTVV.

The CDR3 bases are TGCGCCAGCATTGGCAGACAGGAGACCCAGTACTTC. Encoded protein: CASIGRQETQYF. The chain employs TRBV23-1 and TRBJ2-5; a weak D match, TRBD1 (5 bases). TRBV23-1 counts as an open reading frame of uncertain function. The CDR3 has 12 residues. V was clipped by 7 bases and J by 5 bases, with 11 bases between them.

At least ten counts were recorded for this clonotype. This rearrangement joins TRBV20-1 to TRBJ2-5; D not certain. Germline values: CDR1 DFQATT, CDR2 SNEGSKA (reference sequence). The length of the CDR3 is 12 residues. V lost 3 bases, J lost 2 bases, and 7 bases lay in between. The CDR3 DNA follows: TGCAGTGCTAGGCAGCAGCAAGAGACCCAGTACTTC. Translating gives CSARQQQETQYF.